The next 3 T cell receptor beta chains were all read from a single sample in a study of vaccination effects on CD4 cells after COVID-19. These receptors' antigens are unknown. The repertoire was sequenced with immunoSEQ multiplex PCR; TCRdb's copy has only in-frame clones and lacks some. The sample carries about 58,000 clones, around three quarters recorded once. Culture proceeded for approximately 10 days, and CD4+ T cells were then isolated. Here the sequenced sample was CD4+ T cells from PBMCs cultured without peptide, taken before COVID-19 vaccination. The origin of the receptors is a human donor who received a COVID-19 vaccine.

The V and J genes are TRBV24-1 and TRBJ2-6; D unclear. Germline assignment: CDR1 KGHDR and CDR2 SFDVKD. The length of the CDR3 is 14 residues. V was clipped by 3 bases and J by 3 bases, with 5 bases between them. CDR3 nucleotides: TGTGCCACCAGTGATCCTCATGGGGCCAACGTCCTGACTTTC. It is translated as CATSDPHGANVLTF.

This chain uses TRBV24-1 with TRBJ1-1; D is possibly TRBD1 (5 bases). The CDR3 consists of 12 residues. The germline V gene encodes CDR1 KGHDR and CDR2 SFDVKD. The germline V and J ends were trimmed by 7 bases and 2 bases, with 7 bases remaining between them. CDR3 amino acids: CATRGQNTEAFF. For the CDR3, the DNA is TGTGCCACCAGGGGGCAAAACACTGAAGCTTTCTTT.

The chain employs TRBV6-5 and TRBJ2-4; no clear D. The CDR3 sequence is 10 residues long. Between the trimmed V and J ends, which lost 7 bases and 6 bases, there was a span of 4 bases. Germline-derived CDR1 and CDR2 are MNHEY and SVGAGI. In DNA form, the CDR3 reads TGTGCCAGCATGGGAAACATTCAGTACTTC. Translated, it gives CASMGNIQYF.